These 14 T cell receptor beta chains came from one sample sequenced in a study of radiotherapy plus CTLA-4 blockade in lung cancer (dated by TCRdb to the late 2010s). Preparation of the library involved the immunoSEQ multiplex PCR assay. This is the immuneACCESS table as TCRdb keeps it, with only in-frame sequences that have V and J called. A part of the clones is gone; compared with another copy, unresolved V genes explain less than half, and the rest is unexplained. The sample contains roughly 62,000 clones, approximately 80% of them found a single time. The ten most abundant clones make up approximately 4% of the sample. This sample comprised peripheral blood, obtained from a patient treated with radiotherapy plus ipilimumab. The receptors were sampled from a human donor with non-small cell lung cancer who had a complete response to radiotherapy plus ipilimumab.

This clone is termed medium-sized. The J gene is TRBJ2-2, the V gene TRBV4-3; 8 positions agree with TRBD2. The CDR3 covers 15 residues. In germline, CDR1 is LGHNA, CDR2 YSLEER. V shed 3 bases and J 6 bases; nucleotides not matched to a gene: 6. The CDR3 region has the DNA TGCGCCAGCAGCCAGGAGCGGGAGTTTTCCGGGGAGCTGTTTTTT. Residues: CASSQEREFSGELFF.

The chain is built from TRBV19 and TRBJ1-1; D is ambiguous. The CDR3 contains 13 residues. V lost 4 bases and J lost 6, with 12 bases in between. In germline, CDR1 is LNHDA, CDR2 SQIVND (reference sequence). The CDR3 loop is CASSKQVKSEAFF. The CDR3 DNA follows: TGTGCCAGTAGTAAGCAGGTCAAGTCTGAAGCTTTCTTT.

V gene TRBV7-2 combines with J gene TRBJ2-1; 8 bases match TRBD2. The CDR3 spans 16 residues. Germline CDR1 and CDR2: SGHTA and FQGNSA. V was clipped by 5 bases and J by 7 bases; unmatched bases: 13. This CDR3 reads CASSTGTRGGENEQFF. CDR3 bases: TGTGCCAGCAGCACTGGGACTAGAGGGGGTGAGAATGAGCAGTTCTTC.

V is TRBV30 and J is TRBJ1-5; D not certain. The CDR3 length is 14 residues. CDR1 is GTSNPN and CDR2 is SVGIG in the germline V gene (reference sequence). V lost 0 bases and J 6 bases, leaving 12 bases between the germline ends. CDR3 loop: CAWSVGGRRQPQHF. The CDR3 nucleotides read TGTGCCTGGAGTGTAGGTGGGAGACGTCAGCCCCAGCATTTT.

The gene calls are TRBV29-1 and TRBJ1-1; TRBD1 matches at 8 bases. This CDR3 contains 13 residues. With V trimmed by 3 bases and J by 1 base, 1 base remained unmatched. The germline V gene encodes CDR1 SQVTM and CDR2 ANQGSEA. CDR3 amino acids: CSVEGQENTEAFF. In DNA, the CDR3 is TGCAGCGTTGAGGGACAGGAGAACACTGAAGCTTTCTTT.

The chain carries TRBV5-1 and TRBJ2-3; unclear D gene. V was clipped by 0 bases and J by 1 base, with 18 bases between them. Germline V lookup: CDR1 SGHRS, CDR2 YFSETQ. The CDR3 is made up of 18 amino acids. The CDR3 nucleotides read TGCGCCAGCAGCTTGGGGGCGGAAAGCCCTTACCGCACAGATACGCAGTATTTT. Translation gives CASSLGAESPYRTDTQYF.

CDR3 sequence: CASSQEARASIQYF. Here the CDR3 DNA reads TGTGCCAGCAGCCAAGAGGCTAGAGCGAGCATTCAGTACTTC. V usage is TRBV14 and J usage is TRBJ2-4; D gene uncertain. Trimming removed 0 bases from V and 9 bases from J, with 12 bases in between. The CDR3 is 14 amino acids. Germline V CDR1 and CDR2: SGHDN, FVKESK.

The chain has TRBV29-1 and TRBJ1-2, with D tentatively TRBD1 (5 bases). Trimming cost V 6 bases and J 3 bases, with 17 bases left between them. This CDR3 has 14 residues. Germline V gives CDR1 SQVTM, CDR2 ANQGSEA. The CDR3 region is CSVSSRGGDYGYTF. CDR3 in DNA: TGCAGCGTATCCTCGCGGGGGGGGGACTATGGCTACACCTTC. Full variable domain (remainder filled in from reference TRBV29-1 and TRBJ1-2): SAVISQKPSRDICQRGTSLTIQCQVDSQVTMMFWYRQQPGQSLTLIATANQGSEATYESGFVIDKFPISRPNLTFSTLTVSNMSPEDSSIYLCSVSSRGGDYGYTFGSGTRLTVV.

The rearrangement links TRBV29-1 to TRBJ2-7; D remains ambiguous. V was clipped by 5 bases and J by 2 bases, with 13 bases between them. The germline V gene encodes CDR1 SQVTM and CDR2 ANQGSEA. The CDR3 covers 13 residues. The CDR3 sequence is CSVLSADPYEQYF. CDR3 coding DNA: TGCAGCGTTCTTTCGGCAGATCCCTACGAGCAGTACTTC.

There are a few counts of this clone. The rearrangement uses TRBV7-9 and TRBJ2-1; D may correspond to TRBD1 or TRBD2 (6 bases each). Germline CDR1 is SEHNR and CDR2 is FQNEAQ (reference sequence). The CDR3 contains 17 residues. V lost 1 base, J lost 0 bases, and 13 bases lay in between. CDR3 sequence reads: CASSLVGGGASYNEQFF. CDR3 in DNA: TGTGCCAGCAGCTTAGTAGGAGGGGGTGCCTCCTACAATGAGCAGTTCTTC.

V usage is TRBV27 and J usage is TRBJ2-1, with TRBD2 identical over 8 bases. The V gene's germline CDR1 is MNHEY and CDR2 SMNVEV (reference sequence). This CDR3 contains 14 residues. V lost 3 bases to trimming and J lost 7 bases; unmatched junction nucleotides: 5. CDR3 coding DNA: TGTGCCAGCAGTTTTTTAGCGGGGCAGAATGAGCAGTTCTTC. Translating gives CASSFLAGQNEQFF.

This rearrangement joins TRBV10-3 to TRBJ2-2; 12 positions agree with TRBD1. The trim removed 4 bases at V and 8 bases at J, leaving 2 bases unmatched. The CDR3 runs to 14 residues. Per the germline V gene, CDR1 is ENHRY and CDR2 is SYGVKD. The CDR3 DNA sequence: TGTGCCATCAGTGGGGACAGGGGGCCTGGGGAGCTGTTTTTT. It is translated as CAISGDRGPGELFF.

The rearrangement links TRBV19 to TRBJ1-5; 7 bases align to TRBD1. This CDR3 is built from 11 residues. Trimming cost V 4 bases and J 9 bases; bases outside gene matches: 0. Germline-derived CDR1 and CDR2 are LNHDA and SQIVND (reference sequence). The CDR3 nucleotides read TGTGCCAGTAGTAGACAGGGGCCCCAGCATTTT. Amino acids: CASSRQGPQHF.

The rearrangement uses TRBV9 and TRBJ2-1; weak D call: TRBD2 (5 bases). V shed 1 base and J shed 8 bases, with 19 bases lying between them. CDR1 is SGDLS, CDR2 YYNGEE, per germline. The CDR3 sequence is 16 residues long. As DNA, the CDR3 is TGTGCCAGCAGCGTAACGGCAGGCGCCAAGAGGGATGAGCAGTTCTTC. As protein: CASSVTAGAKRDEQFF.